Shown below are 18 T cell receptor beta chains from a single sample sequenced in a study of blood T cell repertoires in COVID-19. TCRdb's table, derived via immunoSEQ multiplex PCR, lists solely in-frame clones and lacks some. The sample has about 170,000 clones, more than 75% seen once. Material for sequencing was peripheral blood. These receptors all stem from a man aged 18 to 29 with active or convalescent COVID-19.

The chain recombines TRBV6-6 with TRBJ2-6; tentatively, D is TRBD1 (5 bases). The V and J ends lost 9 bases and 2 bases respectively, with 14 bases between them. The CDR3 totals 15 residues. Germline CDR1 reads MNHNY; CDR2 reads SVGAGI (reference sequence). The CDR3 sequence is CASRPRVAGANVLTF. In DNA, the CDR3 is TGTGCCAGTAGACCCAGGGTTGCTGGGGCCAACGTCCTGACTTTC.

V is TRBV27 and J is TRBJ2-7; TRBD1 is a possible D gene (6 bases). Germline CDR1 and CDR2: MNHEY and SMNVEV (reference sequence). CDR3 size: 14 residues. The ends were cut back, 2 bases at V and 6 bases at J, with 14 bases in the middle. The CDR3 reads CASSLSQGISEQYF. CDR3 nucleotide sequence: TGTGCCAGCAGTTTAAGTCAGGGGATCAGCGAGCAGTACTTC.

The V call is TRBV7-8, the J call TRBJ2-3; the match to TRBD2 covers 7 bases. V gave up 5 bases and J gave up 4 bases; unmatched junction bases: 18. The CDR3 has 18 amino acids. The germline CDR1 and CDR2 sequences are SGHVS and FQNEAQ. CDR3 loop: CASSTRSGGSGAADTQYF. In nucleotides, the CDR3 is TGTGCCAGCAGCACTCGGTCGGGCGGGAGCGGTGCGGCAGATACGCAGTATTTT.

The gene calls are TRBV27 and TRBJ2-2; D not resolved. Germline V gives CDR1 MNHEY, CDR2 SMNVEV (reference sequence). V was shortened by 3 bases and J by 0 bases, with 8 bases between the two germline ends. This CDR3 has 15 residues. Here the CDR3 DNA reads TGTGCCAGCAGTTTTACAGCCTCGAACACCGGGGAGCTGTTTTTT. This codes for CASSFTASNTGELFF.

The rearrangement uses TRBV11-3 and TRBJ1-1, with TRBD1 identical over 10 bases. With 8 bases clipped from V and 8 bases from J, the junction kept 8 bases outside the gene matches. The CDR3 covers 13 residues. Per the germline V gene, CDR1 is SGHNT and CDR2 is YENEEA. CDR3 DNA sequence: TGTGCCAGCGGATCTAGGACAGGGGGAGAAGCTTTCTTT. This codes for CASGSRTGGEAFF.

This clone was seen just once. This sequence joins TRBV5-6 and TRBJ2-1; weak D call: TRBD1 (5 bases). The CDR3 runs to 16 residues. Germline loops: CDR1 SGHDT, CDR2 YYEEEE. Between the trimmed V and J ends, which lost 1 base and 3 bases, there was a span of 14 bases. The CDR3 coding sequence is TGTGCCAGCAGCTTGACTACAGGCGAATTCTACAATGAGCAGTTCTTC. Protein product: CASSLTTGEFYNEQFF.

The chain combines TRBV6-4 with TRBJ2-7; TRBD1 aligns across 7 bases. This CDR3 is 17 amino acids long. Germline values: CDR1 MRHNA, CDR2 SNTAGT. Unmatched junction bases numbered 10, after V lost 0 bases and J lost 2 bases. The CDR3 region has the DNA TGTGCCAGCAGTGACTCGTTTGACAGGGCGGTACCCTACGAGCAGTACTTC. Translation gives CASSDSFDRAVPYEQYF.

The CDR3 is CASSLVRPSQGSPLHF. The CDR3, as DNA: TGTGCCAGCAGCTTAGTTCGACCCAGTCAGGGTTCACCCCTCCACTTT. This sequence joins TRBV11-3 and TRBJ1-6; D may be TRBD1 (5 bases). The CDR3 is made up of 16 amino acids. Germline-derived CDR1 and CDR2 are SGHNT and YENEEA. Trimming pared 1 base from V and 9 bases from J, leaving 16 bases between.

The gene calls are TRBV7-2 and TRBJ1-6, with TRBD1 matching 7 bases. The CDR3 is 16 residues long. Germline V gives CDR1 SGHTA, CDR2 FQGNSA. With 3 bases clipped from V and 2 bases from J, the junction kept 4 bases outside the gene matches. In DNA form, the CDR3 reads TGTGCCAGCAGCTTCCTGACAGGGACCTATAATTCACCCCTCCACTTT. Its protein is CASSFLTGTYNSPLHF.

This chain connects TRBV4-1 to TRBJ1-2, with D perhaps TRBD1 (6 bases). V was trimmed by 0 bases and J by 8 bases, leaving 16 bases between them. The CDR3 consists of 15 residues. CDR1 MGHRA and CDR2 YSYEKL come from the germline V gene. CDR3 region: CASSQEGRGVGGYTF. The CDR3 DNA reads as TGCGCCAGCAGCCAAGAAGGCAGGGGAGTGGGGGGCTACACCTTC.

The V call is TRBV29-1, the J call TRBJ2-7, with D possibly matching TRBD1 (6 bases). The CDR3 spans 13 residues. Trimming shortened V by 7 bases and J by 2 bases, and 15 bases separated the two germline ends. CDR1 and CDR2 from the germline V gene are SQVTM and ANQGSEA. The chain's CDR3 is CSGGDNYPYEQYF. The CDR3, as DNA: TGCAGCGGTGGGGACAACTACCCCTACGAGCAGTACTTC.

This chain uses TRBV13 with TRBJ2-3, with TRBD2 matching over 12 bases. The V segment lost 4 bases and the J segment 2 bases; nucleotides outside the gene matches: 7. The CDR3 totals 17 residues. Germline CDR1 and CDR2: PRHDT and FYEKMQ (reference sequence). The CDR3: CASSSLAGGGPTDTQYF. CDR3 bases: TGTGCCAGCAGCTCTCTAGCGGGAGGGGGCCCCACAGATACGCAGTATTTT.

The V and J genes are TRBV4-1 and TRBJ1-1; TRBD1 is a possible D gene (6 bases). CDR1 MGHRA and CDR2 YSYEKL come from the germline V gene. V lost 1 base, J lost 3 bases, and 15 bases lay in between. This CDR3 has 16 amino acids. The CDR3 DNA is TGCGCCAGCAGCCAAGGATCTCGGGGGGCCTACACTGAAGCTTTCTTT. It codes for CASSQGSRGAYTEAFF.

This chain links TRBV9 with TRBJ1-2, with D maybe TRBD1 (6 bases). Trimming took 0 bases from V and 5 from J, leaving 14 bases between them. Germline CDR1 SGDLS, CDR2 YYNGEE. The CDR3 contains 15 residues. Written as DNA, the CDR3 is TGTGCCAGCAGCGTAGAGGACAGCGCATCTTATGGCTACACCTTC. It translates to CASSVEDSASYGYTF.

About this clone: The same CDR3 arises from other DNA sequences in this sample as well. The rearrangement uses TRBV19 and TRBJ1-1; D remains ambiguous. The germline gives CDR1 LNHDA, CDR2 SQIVND (reference sequence). Trimming removed 3 bases at V and 2 bases at J, with 7 bases between. CDR3 length: 13 amino acids. This chain's CDR3 is CASSMTGNTEAFF. CDR3 DNA: TGTGCCAGTAGTATGACGGGAAACACTGAAGCTTTCTTT.

J is TRBJ1-2 and V is TRBV10-3; D not resolved. Trimming took 6 bases from V and 1 from J, leaving 9 bases between them. Germline CDR1 is ENHRY and CDR2 is SYGVKD. The CDR3 runs to 13 residues. CDR3 protein: CAIRENFNYGYTF. The CDR3 bases are TGTGCCATCAGAGAGAACTTTAACTATGGCTACACCTTC.

The chain is built from TRBV9 and TRBJ2-4; TRBD2 matches 9 bases. The CDR3 totals 16 residues. With V trimmed by 2 bases and J by 3 bases, 6 bases remained unmatched. Germline values: CDR1 SGDLS, CDR2 YYNGEE. CDR3 protein: CASSVDPSGNKNIQYF. In DNA form, the CDR3 reads TGTGCCAGCAGCGTCGATCCTAGCGGGAACAAAAACATTCAGTACTTC.

The chain links TRBV5-4 to TRBJ2-5; 8 bases are shared with TRBD1. In germline, CDR1 is SGHNT, CDR2 YYREEE (reference sequence). The length of the CDR3 is 15 residues. With 0 bases clipped from V and 2 bases from J, the junction kept 3 bases outside the gene matches. In DNA form, the CDR3 reads TGTGCCAGCAGCTTGGCAGGGGGCGGACAAGAGACCCAGTACTTC. Translated, it gives CASSLAGGGQETQYF.